These 31 T cell receptor beta chains came from one sample sequenced in a study of T-cell reconstitution after alpha-beta-depleted transplantation in children. This sample's TCRbeta library carried unique molecular identifier barcodes. TCRdb redid the calling of the PCR reads with MiXCR, one entry per CDR3 protein. Of 300,000 to 400,000 distinct CDR3 sequences listed, around 15% were seen once; the top ten hold around two fifths. Sequenced material: PBMCs, mostly from graft donor cells, taken 360 days after TCRalphabeta/CD19-depleted stem cell transplant. Receptor source: a male patient aged 2 to 10 who had a stem cell transplant for acute lymphoblastic leukemia, so the T cells may come from the graft donor.

The chain links TRBV10-3 to TRBJ2-7; no firm D call. CDR1 is ENHRY and CDR2 is SYGVKD in the germline V gene. V was shortened by 5 bases and J by 3 bases, with 17 bases between the two germline ends. The CDR3 spans 15 residues. The CDR3 region has the DNA TGTGCCATCAGTCCCCTCTCCGTGGGGTACTACGAGCAGTACTTC. Amino acid sequence: CAISPLSVGYYEQYF.

This clonotype has a count of ten or more. V gene TRBV10-2 combines with J gene TRBJ2-1; no clear D. This CDR3 contains 12 residues. In germline, CDR1 is WSHSY, CDR2 SAAADI. V was pared by 9 bases and J by 6 bases, with 12 bases between. CDR3 DNA sequence: TGCGCCAGTTGCCTCTCCCTCAATGAGCAGTTCTTC. It yields the protein CASCLSLNEQFF.

In its sample, this clonotype was seen a few times. This chain joins TRBV7-2 and TRBJ2-5; D unresolved. The CDR3 totals 10 residues. Germline V gene data show CDR1 as SGHTA and CDR2 as FQGNSA. V was pared by 7 bases and J by 4 bases, with 4 bases between. CDR3 DNA: TGTGCCAGCAAGGGAGAGACCCAGTACTTC. It yields the protein CASKGETQYF.

This clonotype was recorded many times. The genes are TRBV7-8 and TRBJ2-3; 7 bases match TRBD2. The CDR3 length is 18 residues. V lost 1 base to trimming and J lost 2 bases; unmatched junction nucleotides: 12. The germline V gene encodes CDR1 SGHVS and CDR2 FQNEAQ. CDR3 region: CASSLVWRLAANTDTQYF. The DNA for the CDR3 is TGTGCCAGCAGCTTAGTTTGGCGGCTAGCGGCAAACACAGATACGCAGTATTTT.

This clonotype showed up many times. The gene calls are TRBV11-2 and TRBJ2-3; D is unclear. V was cut by 3 bases and J by 2 bases, with 6 bases left in between. The germline gives CDR1 SGHAT, CDR2 FQNNGV. The CDR3 has 13 amino acids. CDR3 in DNA: TGTGCCAGCAGCTTCCGAGTCACAGATACGCAGTATTTT. This translates into CASSFRVTDTQYF.

This clonotype was seen at least ten times. V usage is TRBV9 and J usage is TRBJ2-7; D is perhaps TRBD1 (5 bases). V lost 4 bases and J lost 2, with 10 bases in between. The CDR3 covers 13 residues. CDR1 is SGDLS and CDR2 is YYNGEE in the germline V gene. The CDR3 reads CASSTQDTYEQYF. CDR3 DNA sequence: TGTGCCAGCAGCACCCAGGACACCTACGAGCAGTACTTC.

This clonotype showed up just a few times. This sequence joins TRBV19 and TRBJ2-5; TRBD2 aligns across 9 bases. V trimming: 2 bases; J trimming: 4 bases; junction bases outside the gene matches: 5. The CDR3 runs 15 residues. The germline V gene has CDR1 LNHDA and CDR2 SQIVND (reference sequence). DNA for the CDR3: TGTGCCAGTAGTATACCCACGCGGGGGGGAGAGACCCAGTACTTC. Translated, it gives CASSIPTRGGETQYF.

A few counts support this clonotype. This chain uses TRBV3-1 with TRBJ1-6, with 7 bases matching TRBD1. CDR3 length equals 14 residues. With V trimmed by 4 bases and J by 7 bases, 4 bases remained unmatched. Germline CDR1 is LGHDT and CDR2 is YNNKEL (reference sequence). The CDR3 is CASSRAGGNSPLHF. The DNA of the CDR3 is TGTGCCAGCAGCCGGGCAGGGGGAAATTCACCCCTCCACTTT.

This chain uses TRBV20-1 with TRBJ1-4, with 12 bases fitting TRBD1. Germline CDR1 is DFQATT and CDR2 is SNEGSKA (reference sequence). Trimming took 7 bases from V and 7 from J; bases not matched to a gene: 4. The CDR3 has 13 amino acids. The CDR3 sequence: CSVGQGAGEKLFF. Written as DNA, the CDR3 is TGCAGTGTGGGACAGGGGGCTGGTGAAAAACTGTTTTTT.

This clonotype was observed at least ten times. The chain carries TRBV29-1 and TRBJ2-1; possible D gene TRBD2, 6 bases. This CDR3 comprises 11 residues. The germline V gene encodes CDR1 SQVTM and CDR2 ANQGSEA. Trimming removed 7 bases at V and 5 bases at J, with 9 bases between. As DNA, the CDR3 is TGCAGCGGAGGAGGGAACAATGAGCAGTTCTTC. Its translation is CSGGGNNEQFF.

This clonotype has just a few counts. This chain uses TRBV2 with TRBJ2-1; 12 nucleotides agree with TRBD2. J gave up 6 bases and V 8 bases, and 5 bases lay outside the gene matches. From germline, CDR1 is SNHLY and CDR2 FYNNEI. CDR3 size: 14 residues. The CDR3 sequence: CASETSGSTNEQFF. The CDR3 nucleotides read TGTGCCAGCGAGACTAGCGGGAGTACCAATGAGCAGTTCTTC.

The chain employs TRBV4-1 and TRBJ1-6; TRBD1 might be the D (6 bases). CDR1 and CDR2 from the germline V gene are MGHRA and YSYEKL. The CDR3 runs 16 residues. Trimming removed 6 bases at V and 7 bases at J, with 19 bases between. CDR3 bases: TGCGCCAGCAGACAACCACCGCAGGGGCACAATTCACCCCTCCACTTT. Its protein is CASRQPPQGHNSPLHF.

The chain carries TRBV5-5 and TRBJ2-7, with TRBD2 identical over 8 bases. Germline loops: CDR1 SGHKS, CDR2 YYEKEE (reference sequence). This CDR3 comprises 15 residues. Trimming took 4 bases from V and 3 from J; bases not matched to a gene: 9. The chain's CDR3 is CASSVQGLGFYEQYF. Here the CDR3 DNA reads TGTGCCAGCAGCGTACAGGGACTAGGCTTCTACGAGCAGTACTTC. Full variable domain (missing parts from reference TRBV5-5 and TRBJ2-7): DAGVTQSPTHLIKTRGQQVTLRCSPISGHKSVSWYQQVLGQGPQFIFQYYEKEERGRGNFPDRFSARQFPNYSSELNVNALLLGDSALYLCASSVQGLGFYEQYFGPGTRLTVT.

The sample holds a few counts of this clonotype. The chain is built from TRBV28 and TRBJ2-2, with 8 bases fitting TRBD2. V was clipped by 6 bases and J by 5 bases; unmatched bases: 11. The V gene's germline CDR1 is MDHEN and CDR2 SYDVKM. This CDR3 region has 16 residues. The CDR3 nucleotides read TGTGCCAGCAGCCCCGTGGGCGGGAGGACTACCGGGGAGCTGTTTTTT. Its translation is CASSPVGGRTTGELFF.

The rearrangement joins TRBV20-1 to TRBJ2-7; 9 positions match TRBD2. This CDR3 comprises 18 residues. Trimming took 3 bases from V and 4 from J; bases not matched to a gene: 19. CDR1 is DFQATT and CDR2 is SNEGSKA in the germline V gene (reference sequence). This CDR3 is CSARTHPAGGGSWYEQYF. CDR3 in DNA: TGCAGTGCTAGGACCCACCCAGCGGGAGGAGGGTCTTGGTACGAGCAGTACTTC.

This clonotype came up a few times. This chain links TRBV5-1 with TRBJ2-2; D gene ambiguous. The CDR3 length is 14 residues. The V end was cut by 4 bases, the J end by 0 bases, with 7 bases between. Germline assignment: CDR1 SGHRS and CDR2 YFSETQ. CDR3 in amino acids: CASSRPSNTGELFF. The CDR3 DNA is TGCGCCAGCAGCAGACCATCGAACACCGGGGAGCTGTTTTTT.

This clonotype was counted a few times. The CDR3 region is CASSPGTGGYETQYF. The CDR3 DNA reads as TGCGCCAGCAGCCCTGGGACAGGGGGCTATGAGACCCAGTACTTC. This sequence joins TRBV4-1 and TRBJ2-5; TRBD1 matches at 12 bases. V dropped 4 bases and J dropped 5; count of bases not matched to a gene: 5. Germline values: CDR1 MGHRA, CDR2 YSYEKL. The CDR3 contains 15 residues.

This clonotype appeared a few times. The chain recombines TRBV6-2 or TRBV6-3 with TRBJ2-1; no clear D gene. In germline, CDR1 is MNHEY, CDR2 SVGEGT. This CDR3 region has 13 residues. V lost 2 bases and J lost 7, with 9 bases in between. CDR3: CASSYHTGNEQFF. CDR3 nucleotide sequence: TGTGCCAGCAGTTACCACACGGGTAATGAGCAGTTCTTC.

The chain is built from TRBV11-2 and TRBJ2-7; D might be TRBD1 or TRBD2, each matching 5 bases. The CDR3 is 15 amino acids. Germline V gene sequence: CDR1 SGHAT, CDR2 FQNNGV. V was trimmed by 5 bases and J by 1 base, leaving 15 bases between them. The CDR3 region has the DNA TGTGCCAGCAGCCCACACCGGGACCAGTCCTACGAGCAGTACTTC. This codes for CASSPHRDQSYEQYF. Drawing the rest from reference TRBV11-2 and TRBJ2-7, the complete variable domain is EAGVAQSPRYKIIEKRQSVAFWCNPISGHATLYWYQQILGQGPKLLIQFQNNGVVDDSQLPKDRFSAERLKGVDSTLKIQPAKLEDSAVYLCASSPHRDQSYEQYFGPGTRLTVT.

This chain uses TRBV3-1 with TRBJ2-2, with TRBD2 matching over 13 bases. Germline CDR1 LGHDT, CDR2 YNNKEL (reference sequence). The CDR3 sequence is 16 residues long. The junction had 1 base not matched to a gene; V was cut back by 1 base and J by 5 bases. The CDR3: CASSQGTSGGTGELFF. The CDR3 bases are TGTGCCAGCAGCCAAGGGACTAGCGGGGGAACCGGGGAGCTGTTTTTT.

This clonotype showed up many times. The chain carries TRBV18 and TRBJ2-3; no clear D. Trimming removed 2 bases from V and 1 base from J, with 4 bases in between. This CDR3 is 13 amino acids long. CDR1 and CDR2 from the germline V gene are KGHSH and LQKENI. CDR3 nucleotides: TGTGCCAGCTCACCATCGGGCACAGATACGCAGTATTTT. Translating gives CASSPSGTDTQYF.

The rearrangement links TRBV2 to TRBJ2-1; D is perhaps TRBD1 (8 bases). Per germline, CDR1 SNHLY and CDR2 FYNNEI. The CDR3 consists of 14 residues. Trimming left V 6 bases short and J 3 bases short, with 12 bases between. CDR3 nucleotides: TGTGCCAGCAGAACAGGGGGGGGCTACAATGAGCAGTTCTTC. Protein sequence: CASRTGGGYNEQFF.

The table lists this clonotype with a few counts. The V call is TRBV20-1, the J call TRBJ2-7; TRBD1 matches at 9 bases. The CDR3 totals 14 residues. J gave up 4 bases and V 4 bases, and 8 bases lay outside the gene matches. In germline, CDR1 is DFQATT, CDR2 SNEGSKA (reference sequence). CDR3 residues: CSATRPGTGYEQYF. CDR3 sequence (DNA): TGCAGTGCTACTCGTCCCGGGACAGGGTACGAGCAGTACTTC.

This clonotype was counted only a few times. The gene calls are TRBV7-8 and TRBJ2-7, with TRBD2 identical over 13 bases. The CDR3 is 16 residues long. V gave up 3 bases and J gave up 2 bases; unmatched junction bases: 4. CDR1 is SGHVS and CDR2 is FQNEAQ in the germline V gene. CDR3 nucleotide sequence: TGTGCCAGCAGCTTCCTACTAGCGGGAGGGCCCTACGAGCAGTACTTC. Amino acids: CASSFLLAGGPYEQYF.

This clonotype appeared a single time. It is likely a read error, because the conserved phenylalanine at the end of the CDR3 is missing. This chain uses TRBV9 with TRBJ2-1; TRBD2 aligns across 10 bases. V trimming: 0 bases; J trimming: 4 bases; junction bases outside the gene matches: 13. Germline CDR1 is SGDLS and CDR2 is YYNGEE. The CDR3 is 19 residues long. The CDR3 bases are TGTGCCAGCAGCGTAGGATCCCCATTAGCGGGAGGCGGTTACAATGAGCAGTTCCTC. It is translated as CASSVGSPLAGGGYNEQFL.

This clonotype was seen a few times. The chain has TRBV27 and TRBJ2-7; 7 nucleotides line up with TRBD2. Germline loops: CDR1 MNHEY, CDR2 SMNVEV (reference sequence). J gave up 5 bases and V 8 bases, and 9 bases lay outside the gene matches. There are 13 residues in the CDR3. Here the CDR3 reads CASVGEGPHEQYF. For the CDR3, the DNA is TGTGCCAGCGTCGGGGAGGGCCCCCACGAGCAGTACTTC.

The genes are TRBV4-1 and TRBJ2-7; D remains unclear. V was shortened by 0 bases and J by 9 bases, with 6 bases between the two germline ends. In germline, CDR1 is MGHRA, CDR2 YSYEKL. CDR3 size: 11 residues. The CDR3, as DNA: TGCGCCAGCAGCCAAGATCGGGCGCAGTACTTC. Amino acids: CASSQDRAQYF.

This clonotype came up many times. The chain uses TRBV7-2 and TRBJ2-3; D is undetermined. Per germline, CDR1 SGHTA and CDR2 FQGNSA. Trimming took off 2 bases at V and 2 bases at J, with 2 bases between the two ends. The CDR3 spans 12 residues. The CDR3 nucleotides are TGTGCCAGCAGCTTACCCACAGATACGCAGTATTTT. Translation: CASSLPTDTQYF.

The chain links TRBV4-3 to TRBJ2-3; 8 bases are shared with TRBD1. Trimming took 3 bases from V and 4 from J; bases not matched to a gene: 6. CDR1 and CDR2 from the germline V gene are LGHNA and YSLEER. This CDR3 spans 15 amino acids. CDR3 DNA: TGCGCCAGCAGCCAGCTACAGGGGGGCCCAGATACGCAGTATTTT. Encoded protein: CASSQLQGGPDTQYF.

CDR3 protein: CASSQVGGTEAFF. The CDR3 coding sequence is TGTGCCAGCAGCCAAGTCGGGGGCACTGAAGCTTTCTTT. The rearrangement links TRBV14 to TRBJ1-1; weak D call: TRBD1 (5 bases). Germline V CDR1 and CDR2: SGHDN, FVKESK. The CDR3 sequence is 13 residues long. The V end lost 1 base, the J end lost 4 bases, and 7 bases lay between the germline ends. Supplemented by reference TRBV14 and TRBJ1-1, the full variable domain reads EAGVTQFPSHSVIEKGQTVTLRCDPISGHDNLYWYRRVMGKEIKFLLHFVKESKQDESGMPNNRFLAERTGGTYSTLKVQPAELEDSGVYFCASSQVGGTEAFFGQGTRLTVV.

The chain couples TRBV12-3 or TRBV12-4 to TRBJ2-5; D unclear. Trimming took off 3 bases at V and 0 bases at J, with 8 bases between the two ends. The CDR3 loop spans 14 amino acids. The CDR3 sequence is CASSFLPHQETQYF. The CDR3 DNA sequence: TGTGCCAGCAGTTTTCTGCCGCACCAAGAGACCCAGTACTTC.